Each of the 32 T cell receptor beta chains below was sequenced from the same sample in a study of blood T cell repertoires in COVID-19. Using immunoSEQ multiplex PCR, the repertoire was profiled, and TCRdb retains in-frame clones only, with some absent. The sample holds 380,000 or so clones, 70% to 90% seen once. Sequencing was done on a sample of peripheral blood. These receptor sequences come from an older woman with COVID-19, enrolled during active disease.

This sequence joins TRBV18 and TRBJ1-6; TRBD1 matches at 8 bases. Germline V lookup: CDR1 KGHSH, CDR2 LQKENI. The CDR3 runs 14 residues. The J segment lost 9 bases and the V segment lost 5 bases, leaving 6 bases of the junction unmatched. CDR3 loop: CASSSNRGGSPLHF. The CDR3 DNA reads TGTGCCAGCTCATCGAACAGGGGGGGTTCACCCCTCCACTTT.

The rearrangement links TRBV30 to TRBJ1-1; D may be TRBD1 (6 bases). The length of the CDR3 is 12 residues. Germline loops: CDR1 GTSNPN, CDR2 SVGIG (reference sequence). Deletions cut 5 bases from V and 4 bases from J, with 11 bases between. CDR3: CAWDEGVTEAFF. CDR3 coding DNA: TGTGCCTGGGATGAGGGGGTCACTGAAGCTTTCTTT.

The CDR3 here is CAWSVHVTGYGYTF. In DNA, the CDR3 is TGTGCCTGGAGTGTGCATGTGACAGGGTATGGCTACACCTTC. V usage is TRBV30 and J usage is TRBJ1-2; the match to TRBD1 covers 7 bases. The germline V gene has CDR1 GTSNPN and CDR2 SVGIG (reference sequence). The length of the CDR3 is 14 residues. V gave up 0 bases and J gave up 5 bases; unmatched junction bases: 6.

The V gene is TRBV9, the J gene TRBJ2-7, with 10 bases that match TRBD1. The germline CDR1 and CDR2 sequences are SGDLS and YYNGEE. The CDR3 runs 16 residues. The V gene end was trimmed by 3 bases and the J gene end by 2 bases; junction bases not matched to a gene: 8. The chain's CDR3 is CASSGLPGQGPYEQYF. CDR3 bases: TGTGCCAGCAGCGGGCTACCGGGACAGGGGCCCTACGAGCAGTACTTC.

The chain uses TRBV18 and TRBJ1-4; 7 bases map to TRBD1. Germline CDR1 KGHSH, CDR2 LQKENI. The CDR3 consists of 15 residues. V shed 6 bases, J shed 5 bases, and the junction held 9 bases outside the gene matches. The CDR3: CASSPIQGQNEKLFF. The CDR3 DNA reads as TGTGCCAGCTCGCCTATACAGGGGCAAAATGAAAAACTGTTTTTT.

V usage is TRBV19 and J usage is TRBJ1-5; the D gene is possibly TRBD1 (5 bases). V was clipped by 3 bases and J by 0 bases, with 6 bases between them. Germline CDR1 reads LNHDA; CDR2 reads SQIVND (reference sequence). This CDR3 spans 14 amino acids. CDR3 amino acids: CASSMTDSNQPQHF. CDR3 sequence (DNA): TGTGCCAGTAGTATGACAGATAGCAATCAGCCCCAGCATTTT.

This chain joins TRBV11-3 and TRBJ2-2; 8 nucleotides agree with TRBD2. J gave up 4 bases and V 1 base, and 5 bases lay outside the gene matches. The germline gives CDR1 SGHNT, CDR2 YENEEA. CDR3 length: 16 amino acids. The CDR3 DNA reads as TGTGCCAGCAGCTTAGGAGCGGGGGATTTCACCGGGGAGCTGTTTTTT. It is translated as CASSLGAGDFTGELFF.

This clone was counted between two and nine times. The chain combines TRBV5-1 with TRBJ1-1; D not certain. V was cut by 4 bases and J by 0 bases, with 10 bases left in between. Per the germline V gene, CDR1 is SGHRS and CDR2 is YFSETQ. CDR3 length equals 14 residues. CDR3 DNA: TGCGCCAGCAGCACCGGTGCCATGAACACTGAAGCTTTCTTT. Translated: CASSTGAMNTEAFF.

The chain is built from TRBV10-2 and TRBJ2-5, with D hard to call. The germline CDR1 and CDR2 sequences are WSHSY and SAAADI. Trimming shortened V by 8 bases and J by 1 base, and 11 bases separated the two germline ends. The CDR3 has 13 amino acids. The CDR3 sequence: CASSRSSQETQYF. Written as DNA, the CDR3 is TGCGCCAGCTCCCGGAGCAGCCAAGAGACCCAGTACTTC.

Written as DNA, the CDR3 is TGTGCCAGTACCCCACGGGGTTCACCTAATGAAAAACTGTTTTTT. Its protein product is CASTPRGSPNEKLFF. This chain connects TRBV19 to TRBJ1-4; the D is unclear. The V gene lost 7 bases and the J gene lost 3 bases, with 15 bases spanning the gap. CDR1 and CDR2 (germline): LNHDA, SQIVND (reference sequence). The CDR3 consists of 15 residues.

The genes are TRBV14 and TRBJ2-1; weak D call: TRBD2 (5 bases). Germline CDR1 reads SGHDN; CDR2 reads FVKESK. V shed 5 bases and J shed 7 bases, with 21 bases lying between them. The CDR3 is made up of 16 amino acids. For the CDR3, the DNA is TGTGCCAGCAGCGAACAAGGGAGCCTCTTACAAAATGAGCAGTTCTTC. This encodes CASSEQGSLLQNEQFF.

This chain links TRBV7-9 with TRBJ1-6; D might be TRBD1 (5 bases). Germline V lookup: CDR1 SEHNR, CDR2 FQNEAQ (reference sequence). Trimming took 1 base from V and 9 from J, leaving 19 bases between them. The CDR3 length is 17 residues. The CDR3 here is CASSLELEAGKASPLHF. As DNA, the CDR3 is TGTGCCAGCAGCTTAGAACTGGAAGCAGGGAAGGCTTCACCCCTCCACTTT.

The CDR3 sequence is CASRRGQNTEAFF. CDR3 sequence (DNA): TGTGCCAGTAGAAGGGGGCAGAACACTGAAGCTTTCTTT. The V call is TRBV19, the J call TRBJ1-1; TRBD1 matches at 7 bases. The V gene's germline CDR1 is LNHDA and CDR2 SQIVND (reference sequence). After removal of 6 bases from V and 1 base from J, the junction contained 2 bases not matched to a gene. The CDR3 is 13 amino acids. The variable domain in full, completed from reference TRBV19 and TRBJ1-1, reads DGGITQSPKYLFRKEGQNVTLSCEQNLNHDAMYWYRQDPGQGLRLIYYSQIVNDFQKGDIAEGYSVSREKKESFPLTVTSAQKNPTAFYLCASRRGQNTEAFFGQGTRLTVV.

The gene calls are TRBV7-3 and TRBJ2-2, with 7 bases aligning to TRBD2. This CDR3 region has 15 residues. Germline CDR1 reads SGHTA; CDR2 reads FQGTGA. Unmatched junction bases numbered 4, after V lost 2 bases and J lost 4 bases. The CDR3, as DNA: TGTGCCAGCAGCTTACCCCGCGGGGGCACCGGGGAGCTGTTTTTT. Residues: CASSLPRGGTGELFF.

CDR3 in amino acids: CASSQSRGQGRTYGYTF. The CDR3 coding sequence is TGCGCCAGCAGCCAATCCAGGGGGCAGGGACGGACCTATGGCTACACCTTC. The rearrangement links TRBV4-1 to TRBJ1-2; 8 positions match TRBD1. The V gene's germline CDR1 is MGHRA and CDR2 YSYEKL. This CDR3 is 17 amino acids long. With 2 bases clipped from V and 4 bases from J, the junction kept 12 bases outside the gene matches.

J is TRBJ1-5 and V is TRBV12-5; D may be TRBD1 (6 bases). Germline V lookup: CDR1 LGHNT, CDR2 FRNRAP. V gave up 3 bases and J gave up 3 bases, with 15 bases separating them. This CDR3 is 16 amino acids long. The CDR3 sequence: CASGFWDTDYNQPQHF. In nucleotides, the CDR3 is TGTGCTAGTGGTTTCTGGGACACCGACTACAATCAGCCCCAGCATTTT.

The chain links TRBV5-1 to TRBJ2-7; 7 bases are shared with TRBD1. The germline V gene encodes CDR1 SGHRS and CDR2 YFSETQ. Trimming took 4 bases from V and 2 from J; bases not matched to a gene: 6. This CDR3 contains 14 residues. CDR3 residues: CASSTGQNPYEQYF. As DNA, the CDR3 is TGCGCCAGCAGCACGGGACAGAACCCCTACGAGCAGTACTTC.

This clone was found a few times. V usage is TRBV19 and J usage is TRBJ1-2; perhaps TRBD1 as D (5 bases). V gave up 6 bases and J gave up 5 bases, with 13 bases separating them. Germline assignment: CDR1 LNHDA and CDR2 SQIVND (reference sequence). This CDR3 has 13 amino acids. CDR3 coding DNA: TGTGCCAGTAGAGAGACAGCCTCATATGGCTACACCTTC. It yields the protein CASRETASYGYTF.

This CDR3 reads CASSEARGGQDATYTF. The CDR3 DNA is TGTGCCAGCAGTGAAGCGCGGGGGGGACAGGACGCCACCTACACCTTC. The gene calls are TRBV2 and TRBJ1-2; 8 nucleotides match TRBD1. This CDR3 contains 16 residues. The J segment lost 10 bases and the V segment lost 0 bases, leaving 13 bases of the junction unmatched. Germline V CDR1 and CDR2: SNHLY, FYNNEI.

This clone has more than one count but fewer than ten. The chain combines TRBV7-9 with TRBJ1-1, with TRBD1 as a possible D gene (6 bases). The length of the CDR3 is 16 residues. The V end was cut by 3 bases, the J end by 7 bases, with 21 bases between. Germline-derived CDR1 and CDR2 are SEHNR and FQNEAQ (reference sequence). As DNA, the CDR3 is TGTGCCAGCAGCTTCGGCGGGGGCCTAGGAGCCTATGAAGCTTTCTTT. Its protein product is CASSFGGGLGAYEAFF.

The V and J genes are TRBV12-5 and TRBJ1-3; weak D call: TRBD1 (6 bases). Germline V gene data show CDR1 as LGHNT and CDR2 as FRNRAP. The CDR3 has 14 residues. The V gene lost 7 bases and the J gene lost 2 bases, with 12 bases spanning the gap. The CDR3 nucleotides read TGTGCTAGTGCCCTACAGGGAGCTGGAAACACCATATATTTT. Its protein is CASALQGAGNTIYF.

The chain combines TRBV7-2 with TRBJ2-3, with D possibly TRBD2 on 6 matching bases. The CDR3 sequence is 14 residues long. Trimming removed 4 bases at V and 6 bases at J, with 14 bases between. Germline loops: CDR1 SGHTA, CDR2 FQGNSA. The CDR3 here is CASSSEAGPDTQYF. The CDR3 coding sequence is TGTGCCAGCAGCTCGGAGGCGGGGCCTGATACGCAGTATTTT.

The chain has TRBV24-1 and TRBJ2-5; D is possibly TRBD2 (5 bases). The germline gives CDR1 KGHDR, CDR2 SFDVKD. The CDR3 length is 13 residues. The V and J ends lost 5 bases and 5 bases respectively, with 11 bases between them. CDR3 residues: CATSALREETQYF. The DNA for the CDR3 is TGTGCCACCAGTGCATTAAGGGAGGAGACCCAGTACTTC.

The sample holds a few counts of this clone. This sequence joins TRBV4-1 and TRBJ2-3; D might be TRBD1 (5 bases). In germline, CDR1 is MGHRA, CDR2 YSYEKL. The CDR3 runs to 17 residues. V lost 0 bases and J lost 4, with 17 bases in between. CDR3 residues: CASSQDWGTASADTQYF. The CDR3 DNA is TGCGCCAGCAGCCAAGACTGGGGCACGGCGAGCGCAGATACGCAGTATTTT.

Of note for this clone: Germline is not matched at one junction end, which may reflect a read error. CDR3 amino acids: CASTLDRLPSENYGYTF. For the CDR3, the DNA is TGTGCCAGCACCTTAGACAGGCTCCCTTCTGAGAACTATGGCTACACCTTC. The chain couples TRBV7-8 to TRBJ1-2; a possible D gene is TRBD1 (6 bases). This CDR3 is 17 amino acids long. The germline CDR1 and CDR2 sequences are SGHVS and FQNEAQ.

The chain carries TRBV25-1 and TRBJ1-5, with D uncertain. Germline V lookup: CDR1 MGHDK, CDR2 SYGVNS. The CDR3 contains 14 residues. The V and J ends lost 8 bases and 6 bases respectively, with 17 bases between them. CDR3 sequence (DNA): TGTGCCAGCTCCAGAGAGGCCACGGGTCAGCCCCAGCATTTT. It encodes CASSREATGQPQHF.

In its sample, this clone was seen once. V is TRBV6-5 and J is TRBJ2-5, with D tentatively TRBD1 (7 bases). CDR1 and CDR2 from the germline V gene are MNHEY and SVGAGI. The length of the CDR3 is 13 residues. V was pared by 6 bases and J by 5 bases, with 13 bases between. CDR3 in DNA: TGTGCCAGCAGGCGGGACAGTCGTGAGACCCAGTACTTC. It encodes CASRRDSRETQYF.

V gene TRBV11-2 combines with J gene TRBJ2-7; D call uncertain. This CDR3 region has 14 residues. Germline values: CDR1 SGHAT, CDR2 FQNNGV. V dropped 1 base and J dropped 3 bases, with 10 bases sitting between them. The CDR3 DNA is TGTGCCAGCAGCTTAGGAGGAGAATACTACGAGCAGTACTTC. It is translated as CASSLGGEYYEQYF. Based on the CDR3 plus reference TRBV11-2 and TRBJ2-7, the full variable domain is EAGVAQSPRYKIIEKRQSVAFWCNPISGHATLYWYQQILGQGPKLLIQFQNNGVVDDSQLPKDRFSAERLKGVDSTLKIQPAKLEDSAVYLCASSLGGEYYEQYFGPGTRLTVT.

This clone was observed a single time. The chain has TRBV7-8 and TRBJ1-2; D possibly corresponds to TRBD1 (5 bases). From germline, CDR1 is SGHVS and CDR2 FQNEAQ. The CDR3 contains 13 residues. The germline V and J ends were trimmed by 3 bases and 8 bases, with 13 bases remaining between them. The CDR3: CASSFGGAGGYTF. The CDR3 nucleotides read TGTGCCAGCAGCTTTGGAGGGGCTGGCGGCTACACCTTC.

This clone has a handful of counts. The V and J genes are TRBV15 and TRBJ2-3; D perhaps matches TRBD2 (6 bases). Between the trimmed V and J ends, which lost 3 bases and 2 bases, there was a span of 15 bases. Germline CDR1 LNHNV, CDR2 YYDKDF (reference sequence). CDR3 length equals 16 residues. CDR3 region: CATSRAGTLDTDTQYF. The CDR3 coding sequence is TGTGCCACCAGCAGGGCCGGGACTCTCGACACAGATACGCAGTATTTT.

The chain recombines TRBV18 with TRBJ2-7; the D is unclear. Germline CDR1 is KGHSH and CDR2 is LQKENI. Trimming removed 2 bases from V and 3 bases from J, with 8 bases in between. The CDR3 has 13 residues. CDR3 coding DNA: TGTGCCAGCTCACCATTTACGGGCTACGAGCAGTACTTC. As protein: CASSPFTGYEQYF.

This clone has only a few counts. The CDR3 DNA reads as TGTGCCAGCAGCCATGGGACTAGTCCTGATACGCAGTATTTT. Its protein is CASSHGTSPDTQYF. The genes are TRBV3-1 (or the pseudogene TRBV3-2) and TRBJ2-3, with 8 bases fitting TRBD2. Per germline, CDR1 LGHDT and CDR2 YNNKEL (reference sequence). J lost 6 bases, V lost 3 bases, and 5 bases had no gene match. The CDR3 contains 14 residues.